The 27 T cell receptor beta chains listed next were all sequenced from one sample in a study of early T cells in non-severe SARS-CoV-2 infection. One entry per CDR3 protein results from TCRdb running MiXCR on the 5' RACE reads. The repertoire holds roughly 50,000 distinct CDR3 sequences, with 8% to 8.5% as singletons. Input material: whole blood. The receptors were sampled from an adult who was a healthcare worker with PCR-confirmed SARS-CoV-2 infection or an uninfected control (not recorded which).

This clonotype was seen repeatedly, ten times or more. The J gene is TRBJ2-6, the V gene TRBV11-2; 7 bases line up with TRBD1. CDR1 is SGHAT, CDR2 FQNNGV, per germline. V shed 3 bases and J 2 bases; nucleotides not matched to a gene: 1. CDR3 length equals 15 residues. CDR3 DNA sequence: TGTGCCAGCAGCTTGACAGGGACTGGGGCCAACGTCCTGACTTTC. It translates to CASSLTGTGANVLTF.

This clonotype was seen ten or more times. This chain uses TRBV12-3 or TRBV12-4 with TRBJ1-3; D is ambiguous. V lost 3 bases and J 3 bases, leaving 3 bases between the germline ends. The CDR3 runs 12 residues. CDR3 in amino acids: CASSLGGNTIYF. In DNA, the CDR3 is TGTGCCAGCAGTTTGGGTGGAAACACCATATATTTT.

This clonotype was observed a handful of times. The chain links TRBV7-2 to TRBJ1-4; D remains ambiguous. Germline V gives CDR1 SGHTA, CDR2 FQGNSA. V lost 4 bases and J lost 5, with 5 bases in between. This CDR3 has 12 amino acids. The CDR3 DNA is TGTGCCAGCAGCTCGACCAATGAAAAACTGTTTTTT. Translated: CASSSTNEKLFF.

This clonotype was counted a few times. The J gene is TRBJ2-3, the V gene TRBV9; 8 nucleotides line up with TRBD2. Germline V CDR1 and CDR2: SGDLS, YYNGEE. Trimming at V came to 0 bases and at J to 2 bases, leaving 5 bases not matched to a gene. The CDR3 extends over 16 amino acids. The CDR3: CASSVEVAGFTDTQYF. CDR3 nucleotides: TGTGCCAGCAGCGTAGAGGTAGCGGGGTTCACAGATACGCAGTATTTT.

The CDR3 region is CASSLAGTGGNQPQHF. CDR3 nucleotide sequence: TGTGCCAGCAGCTTAGCTGGGACAGGGGGCAATCAGCCCCAGCATTTT. The chain has TRBV7-2 and TRBJ1-5; 10 bases line up with TRBD1. V dropped 0 bases and J dropped 2; count of bases not matched to a gene: 1. The CDR3 is 16 residues long. CDR1 is SGHTA, CDR2 FQGNSA, per germline.

This clonotype was detected ten times or more. The CDR3 reads CASSPPRTGQETQYF. The CDR3 DNA reads as TGTGCCAGCAGCCCGCCAAGGACAGGGCAAGAGACCCAGTACTTC. The chain joins TRBV7-9 to TRBJ2-5; 8 nucleotides agree with TRBD1. Germline assignment: CDR1 SEHNR and CDR2 FQNEAQ (reference sequence). This CDR3 contains 15 residues. Trimming at V came to 5 bases and at J to 2 bases, leaving 7 bases not matched to a gene.

The chain employs TRBV13 and TRBJ2-1, with 8 bases fitting TRBD2. Germline CDR1 reads PRHDT; CDR2 reads FYEKMQ (reference sequence). This CDR3 is built from 17 residues. The ends lost 2 bases at V and 0 bases at J; junction bases unmatched: 6. The CDR3 nucleotides are TGTGCCAGCAGCTTAATCGCTAGCGGGTTCTCCTACAATGAGCAGTTCTTC. Its translation: CASSLIASGFSYNEQFF.

This clonotype was picked up one time. This rearrangement joins TRBV13 to TRBJ2-7; 8 bases match TRBD1. CDR1 and CDR2 from the germline V gene are PRHDT and FYEKMQ (reference sequence). This CDR3 is 13 amino acids long. V lost 3 bases and J lost 5; bases outside the gene matches: 3. The CDR3 DNA follows: TGTGCCAGCAGCTTCGACAGGGGAAACGAGCAGTACTTC. This codes for CASSFDRGNEQYF.

V gene TRBV21-1 combines with J gene TRBJ1-5; the D call of TRBD1 is as the table states it, not checked on the DNA. TRBV21-1 is shown as a pseudogene. This CDR3 is 14 amino acids long. DNA for the CDR3: TGTGCCAGCTATCAAGGGGGCTGCAATCAGCCCCAGCATTTT. It translates to CASYQGGCNQPQHF.

Only a few counts were recorded for this clonotype. J is TRBJ2-2 and V is TRBV9, with unresolved D. Germline V gene lookup returns CDR1 SGDLS and CDR2 YYNGEE. This CDR3 spans 16 amino acids. Deletions cut 0 bases from V and 4 bases from J, with 13 bases between. The CDR3 DNA is TGTGCCAGCAGCGTAGTTAGTGTGCGTGGCACCGGGGAGCTGTTTTTT. Protein: CASSVVSVRGTGELFF.

The chain links TRBV24-1 to TRBJ2-1, with 10 bases aligning to TRBD1. J gave up 7 bases and V 3 bases, and 5 bases lay outside the gene matches. The CDR3 length is 15 residues. The V gene's germline CDR1 is KGHDR and CDR2 SFDVKD. The chain's CDR3 is CATSDRTGGRNEQFF. For the CDR3, the DNA is TGTGCCACCAGTGATCGGACAGGGGGTAGGAATGAGCAGTTCTTC.

This clonotype occurred a few times. V gene TRBV7-2 combines with J gene TRBJ1-2; D call uncertain. V was trimmed by 3 bases and J by 5 bases, leaving 19 bases between them. The CDR3 is 16 residues long. The V gene's germline CDR1 is SGHTA and CDR2 FQGNSA. The CDR3 spells CASSLDLSSLLYGYTF. As DNA, the CDR3 is TGTGCCAGCAGCTTGGATCTCAGTAGCCTATTATATGGCTACACCTTC.

This clonotype was recorded many times. CDR3 DNA sequence: TGTGCCAGCAGCCGAGGGACTAGCGTAATCTACGAGCAGTACTTC. It codes for CASSRGTSVIYEQYF. The J gene is TRBJ2-7, the V gene TRBV7-6, with 10 positions matching TRBD2. Per germline, CDR1 SGHVS and CDR2 FNYEAQ. CDR3 length equals 15 residues. J was trimmed by 3 bases and V by 5 bases; bases with no gene match: 7.

This clonotype showed up many times. This chain joins TRBV7-3 and TRBJ2-1; no firm D call. The V end was cut by 0 bases, the J end by 10 bases, with 10 bases between. Germline V CDR1 and CDR2: SGHTA, FQGTGA. This CDR3 is built from 13 residues. The CDR3 loop reads CASSLTRGGEQFF. In nucleotides, the CDR3 is TGTGCCAGCAGCTTAACGAGAGGTGGAGAGCAGTTCTTC.

V and J are TRBV9 and TRBJ2-7; 15 positions agree with TRBD2. Germline lookup yields CDR1 SGDLS and CDR2 YYNGEE. CDR3 length equals 14 residues. J lost 11 bases, V lost 4 bases, and 7 bases had no gene match. CDR3 in amino acids: CASSPGLAGGREYF. The CDR3, as DNA: TGTGCCAGCAGCCCAGGACTAGCGGGAGGGCGTGAGTACTTC.

This chain links TRBV6-1 with TRBJ2-1, with D possibly TRBD1 on 5 matching bases. This CDR3 contains 13 residues. Per germline, CDR1 MNHNS and CDR2 SASEGT. Trimming cost V 7 bases and J 4 bases, with 11 bases left between them. The CDR3 nucleotides are TGTGCCAGCAATCGACAGTCTTACAATGAGCAGTTCTTC. Encoded protein: CASNRQSYNEQFF.

CDR3 sequence reads: CATSDLRPTSYNEQFF. CDR3 nucleotide sequence: TGTGCCACCAGTGATTTGCGACCTACATCCTACAATGAGCAGTTCTTC. The V and J genes are TRBV24-1 and TRBJ2-1, with D unresolved. Looked up from germline, CDR1 is KGHDR and CDR2 is SFDVKD. Between the trimmed V and J ends, which lost 0 bases and 1 base, there was a span of 9 bases. This CDR3 contains 16 residues.

The V call is TRBV29-1, the J call TRBJ2-1, with a tentative D call TRBD1 (5 bases). This CDR3 has 13 residues. Germline assignment: CDR1 SQVTM and CDR2 ANQGSEA. The V end was cut by 1 base, the J end by 3 bases, with 7 bases between. The CDR3 DNA follows: TGCAGCGTTGAAGCCGACAGCTACAATGAGCAGTTCTTC. As protein: CSVEADSYNEQFF.

This clonotype was seen a few times. CDR3 in DNA: TGCAGTGCGGTCCCCGAGTCGTTGAATGAGCAGTTCTTC. It encodes CSAVPESLNEQFF. This rearrangement joins TRBV20-1 to TRBJ2-1, with D unresolved. This CDR3 has 13 residues. Trimming removed 6 bases at V and 7 bases at J, with 16 bases between. Per the germline V gene, CDR1 is DFQATT and CDR2 is SNEGSKA (reference sequence).

This chain uses TRBV6-1 with TRBJ1-1; the D gene is possibly TRBD1 (6 bases). The germline V gene has CDR1 MNHNS and CDR2 SASEGT. The CDR3 spans 13 residues. V was clipped by 6 bases and J by 0 bases, with 8 bases between them. The CDR3 nucleotides read TGTGCCAGCAGAGGGGGATTGAACACTGAAGCTTTCTTT. Translating gives CASRGGLNTEAFF.

In its sample, this clonotype was seen a few times. The chain couples TRBV5-1 to TRBJ1-4; TRBD1 might be the D (5 bases). The ends were cut back, 3 bases at V and 5 bases at J, with 17 bases in the middle. The CDR3 is 16 amino acids. The V gene's germline CDR1 is SGHRS and CDR2 YFSETQ. DNA of the CDR3: TGCGCCAGCAGCTCGGGGCGAAGGGGCCGCAATGAAAAACTGTTTTTT. As protein: CASSSGRRGRNEKLFF. The complete variable domain, with remaining parts taken from reference TRBV5-1 and TRBJ1-4, reads KAGVTQTPRYLIKTRGQQVTLSCSPISGHRSVSWYQQTPGQGLQFLFEYFSETQRNKGNFPGRFSGRQFSNSRSEMNVSTLELGDSALYLCASSSGRRGRNEKLFFGSGTQLSVL.

This clonotype was detected ten times or more. In DNA, the CDR3 is TGTGCCAGTAGTATAGATCTGATGAGCACTGAGCAGTTCTTC. It translates to CASSIDLMSTEQFF. This sequence joins TRBV19 and TRBJ2-1, with D unresolved. Per the germline V gene, CDR1 is LNHDA and CDR2 is SQIVND (reference sequence). There are 14 residues in the CDR3. V was pared by 0 bases and J by 9 bases, with 12 bases between.

The chain joins TRBV10-3 to TRBJ1-2, with D unclear. The V end was cut by 0 bases, the J end by 0 bases, with 2 bases between. The CDR3 consists of 13 residues. CDR1 is ENHRY and CDR2 is SYGVKD in the germline V gene. In nucleotides, the CDR3 is TGTGCCATCAGTGAGTCGGCTAACTATGGCTACACCTTC. It is translated as CAISESANYGYTF.

This clonotype was seen ten or more times. The J gene is TRBJ2-1, the V gene TRBV6-2 or TRBV6-3, with 7 bases fitting TRBD2. From germline, CDR1 is MNHEY and CDR2 SVGEGT. This CDR3 is 19 amino acids long. J was trimmed by 0 bases and V by 1 base; bases with no gene match: 12. The CDR3: CASSYWRAPRGSSYNEQFF. In nucleotides, the CDR3 is TGTGCCAGCAGTTACTGGCGCGCTCCGCGGGGGAGCTCCTACAATGAGCAGTTCTTC.

Many counts were recorded for this clonotype. CDR3: CAWSRGLQGYEQFF. DNA for the CDR3: TGTGCCTGGAGTCGGGGGCTTCAGGGGTATGAGCAGTTCTTC. This rearrangement joins TRBV30 to TRBJ2-1; D possibly uses TRBD1 or TRBD2 (6 bases each). CDR1 is GTSNPN, CDR2 SVGIG, per germline (reference sequence). There are 14 residues in the CDR3. Deletions cut 2 bases from V and 8 bases from J, with 16 bases between.

This clonotype was observed a handful of times. The rearrangement joins TRBV5-6 to TRBJ1-4, with a possible D match to TRBD1 (6 bases). The CDR3 extends over 14 amino acids. CDR1 is SGHDT, CDR2 YYEEEE, per germline. V shed 2 bases and J shed 4 bases, with 9 bases lying between them. The DNA of the CDR3 is TGTGCCAGCAGCTTACAGGGTGTTAATGAAAAACTGTTTTTT. Translation: CASSLQGVNEKLFF.

This chain joins TRBV19 and TRBJ1-2, with TRBD1 matching over 7 bases. Per germline, CDR1 LNHDA and CDR2 SQIVND (reference sequence). The junction had 4 bases not matched to a gene; V was cut back by 2 bases and J by 7 bases. This CDR3 has 13 residues. The CDR3 spells CASSIRQGFGYTF. In DNA, the CDR3 is TGTGCCAGTAGTATACGACAGGGCTTTGGCTACACCTTC.